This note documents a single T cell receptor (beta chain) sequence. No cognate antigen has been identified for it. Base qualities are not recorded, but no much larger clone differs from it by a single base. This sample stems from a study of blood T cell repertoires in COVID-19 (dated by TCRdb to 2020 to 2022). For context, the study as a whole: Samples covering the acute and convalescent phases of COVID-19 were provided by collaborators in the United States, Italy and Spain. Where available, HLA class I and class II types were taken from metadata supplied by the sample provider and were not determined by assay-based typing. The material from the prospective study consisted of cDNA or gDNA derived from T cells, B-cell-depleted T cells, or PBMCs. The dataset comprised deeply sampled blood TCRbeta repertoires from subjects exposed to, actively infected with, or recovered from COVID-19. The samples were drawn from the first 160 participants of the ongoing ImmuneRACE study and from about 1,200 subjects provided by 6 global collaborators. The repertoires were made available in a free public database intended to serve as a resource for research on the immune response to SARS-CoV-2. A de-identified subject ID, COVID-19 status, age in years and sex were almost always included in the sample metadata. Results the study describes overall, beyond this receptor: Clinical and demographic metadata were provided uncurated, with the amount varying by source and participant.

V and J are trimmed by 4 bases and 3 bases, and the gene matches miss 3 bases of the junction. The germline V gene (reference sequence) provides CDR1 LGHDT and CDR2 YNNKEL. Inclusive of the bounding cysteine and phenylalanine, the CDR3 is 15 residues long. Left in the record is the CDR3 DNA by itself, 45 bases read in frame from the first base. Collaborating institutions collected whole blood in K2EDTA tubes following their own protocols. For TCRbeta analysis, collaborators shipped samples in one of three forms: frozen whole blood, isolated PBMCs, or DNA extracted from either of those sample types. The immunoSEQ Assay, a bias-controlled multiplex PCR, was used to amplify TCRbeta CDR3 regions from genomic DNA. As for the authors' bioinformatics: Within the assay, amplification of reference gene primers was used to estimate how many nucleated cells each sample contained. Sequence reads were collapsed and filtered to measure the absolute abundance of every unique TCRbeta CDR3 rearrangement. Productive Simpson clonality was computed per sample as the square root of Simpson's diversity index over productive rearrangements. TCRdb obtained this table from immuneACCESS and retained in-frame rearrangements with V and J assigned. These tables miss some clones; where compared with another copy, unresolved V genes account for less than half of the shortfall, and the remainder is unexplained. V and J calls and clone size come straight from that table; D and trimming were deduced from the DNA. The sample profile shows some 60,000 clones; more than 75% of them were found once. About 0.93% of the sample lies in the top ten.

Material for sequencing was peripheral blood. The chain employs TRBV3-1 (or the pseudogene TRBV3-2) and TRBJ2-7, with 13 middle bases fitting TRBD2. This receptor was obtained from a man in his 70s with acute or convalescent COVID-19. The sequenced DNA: TGTGCCAGCAGCCCGGGGACTAGCGGGATCTACGAGCAGTACTTC. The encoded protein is CASSPGTSGIYEQYF.